This T cell receptor beta chain was recorded in a study of cytomegalovirus exposure and HLA in healthy donors. The CDR3 is made up of 11 amino acids. Germline CDR1 is MNHNS and CDR2 is SASEGT. V lost 7 bases, J lost 7 bases, and 10 bases lay in between. Primers: 60 Vbeta forward and 13 Jbeta reverse. The method was immunoSEQ multiplex PCR; TCRdb's version includes in-frame clones alone and lacks a portion of them. The sample consists of tens of thousands of clones, approximately 65% of them appearing once. The sequencing sample was made of PBMCs. The receptor was derived from a woman aged 30 to 39 in good health and CMV-seropositive. The V and J genes are TRBV6-1 and TRBJ1-1; D might be TRBD1 (6 bases). The CDR3 spells CASTQGIEAFF. The CDR3 DNA follows: TGTGCCAGCACCCAGGGGATTGAAGCTTTCTTT.